This T cell receptor (beta chain) was identified during a study of blood T cell repertoires in COVID-19. Study-level background: Samples of COVID-19 (acute and convalescent) were obtained from the United States, Italy and Spain. T cells, B-cell-depleted T cells, or PBMCs provided the cDNA or gDNA that served as material.

TCRdb's table, derived via immunoSEQ multiplex PCR, lists solely in-frame clones and lacks some. The top ten clones hold 1.5% to 2% of a sample with 300,000 to 400,000 clones, more than 70% of them seen once. The V and J ends lost 10 bases and 5 bases, in that order; junction bases with no gene match: 9. The CDR3 sequence is 13 residues long. From germline, CDR1 is SEHNR and CDR2 FQNEAQ (reference sequence). The V and J genes are TRBV7-9 and TRBJ2-7; 9 bases align to TRBD2. This receptor was identified in a woman aged 25 to 39 with COVID-19, enrolled during active disease. Sequencing was carried out using peripheral blood. The DNA of the CDR3 is TGTGCCACCATGGGACTAGCCCCGAACGAGCAGTACGTC. Its protein product is CATMGLAPNEQYV.